This paragraph reports one TCR beta chain. This entry comes from a study of blood T cell repertoires in COVID-19. Study in general: Sites in the United States, Italy and Spain provided acute and convalescent COVID-19 samples. PBMCs, B-cell-depleted T cells, or T cells were the source of the cDNA or gDNA that made up the material.

The authors' processing: Estimated nucleated cell counts came from reference gene primer amplification. The assay was immunoSEQ multiplex PCR, and TCRdb's table has in-frame clones only and misses some. The DNA gave D and trimming, while V, J and clone size come from that table. In the table there are over 150,000 clones, roughly 80% of which are singletons. Sequenced sample: peripheral blood. The clonotype comes from a woman of 80 years or more with acute or convalescent COVID-19.

The CDR3 spells CASSLAKAGLNTQYF. CDR3 DNA sequence: TGTGCCAGCAGCTTAGCAAAAGCGGGGCTGAATACGCAGTATTTT. V usage is TRBV7-9 and J usage is TRBJ2-3; 7 bases are a match to TRBD2. In germline, CDR1 is SEHNR, CDR2 FQNEAQ (reference sequence). Trimming removed 0 bases from V and 7 bases from J; junction bases left unmatched: 7. CDR3 size: 15 residues.